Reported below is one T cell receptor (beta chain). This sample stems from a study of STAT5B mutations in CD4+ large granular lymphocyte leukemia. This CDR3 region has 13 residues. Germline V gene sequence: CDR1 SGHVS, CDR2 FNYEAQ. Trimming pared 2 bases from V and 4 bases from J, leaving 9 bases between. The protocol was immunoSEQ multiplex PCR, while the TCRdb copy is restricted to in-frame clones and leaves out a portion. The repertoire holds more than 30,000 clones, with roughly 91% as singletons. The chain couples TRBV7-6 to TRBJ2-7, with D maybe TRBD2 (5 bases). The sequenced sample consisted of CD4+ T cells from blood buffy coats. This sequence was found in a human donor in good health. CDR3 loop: CASSLTRGYEQYF. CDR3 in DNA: TGTGCCAGCAGCTTAACCCGGGGATACGAGCAGTACTTC.